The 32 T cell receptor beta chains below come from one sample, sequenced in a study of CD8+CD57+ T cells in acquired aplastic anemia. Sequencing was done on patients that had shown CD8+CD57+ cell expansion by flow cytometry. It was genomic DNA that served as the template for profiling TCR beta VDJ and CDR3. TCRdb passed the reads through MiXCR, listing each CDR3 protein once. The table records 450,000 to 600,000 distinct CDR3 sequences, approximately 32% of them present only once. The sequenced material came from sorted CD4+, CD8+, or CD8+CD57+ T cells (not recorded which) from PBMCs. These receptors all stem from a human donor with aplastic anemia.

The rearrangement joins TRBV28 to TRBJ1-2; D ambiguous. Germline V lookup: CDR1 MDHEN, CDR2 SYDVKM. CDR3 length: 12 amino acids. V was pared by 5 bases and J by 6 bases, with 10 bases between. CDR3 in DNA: TGTGCCAGCAGTCCAACACGGCATGGCTACACCTTC. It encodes CASSPTRHGYTF.

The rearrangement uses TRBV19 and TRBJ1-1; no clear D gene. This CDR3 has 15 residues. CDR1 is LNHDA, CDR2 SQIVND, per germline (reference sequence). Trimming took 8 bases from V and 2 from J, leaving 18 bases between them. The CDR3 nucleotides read TGTGCCAGTGGAAAGACCGCGGGTACTAACACTGAAGCTTTCTTT. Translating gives CASGKTAGTNTEAFF.

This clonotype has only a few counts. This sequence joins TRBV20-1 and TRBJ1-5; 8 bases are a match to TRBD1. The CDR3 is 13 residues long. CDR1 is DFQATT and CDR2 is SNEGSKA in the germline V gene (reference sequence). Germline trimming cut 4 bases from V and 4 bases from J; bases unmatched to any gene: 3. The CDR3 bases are TGCAGTGCTATTCAGGGGGCTAATCAGCCCCAGCATTTT. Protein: CSAIQGANQPQHF.

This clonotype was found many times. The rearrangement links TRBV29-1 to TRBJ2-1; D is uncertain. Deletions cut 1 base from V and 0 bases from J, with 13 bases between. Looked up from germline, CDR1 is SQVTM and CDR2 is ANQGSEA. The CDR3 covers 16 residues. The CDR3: CSVEGFGRNSYNEQFF. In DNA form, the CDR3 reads TGCAGCGTTGAAGGTTTCGGGCGGAACTCCTACAATGAGCAGTTCTTC.

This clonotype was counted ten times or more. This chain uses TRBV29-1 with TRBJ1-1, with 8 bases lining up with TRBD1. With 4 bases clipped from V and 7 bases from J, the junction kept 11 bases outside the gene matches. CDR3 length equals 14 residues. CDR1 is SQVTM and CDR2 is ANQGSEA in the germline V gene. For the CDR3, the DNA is TGCAGCGTTGCAGTAGCTGGACAGGGAGGTGAAGCTTTCTTT. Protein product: CSVAVAGQGGEAFF.

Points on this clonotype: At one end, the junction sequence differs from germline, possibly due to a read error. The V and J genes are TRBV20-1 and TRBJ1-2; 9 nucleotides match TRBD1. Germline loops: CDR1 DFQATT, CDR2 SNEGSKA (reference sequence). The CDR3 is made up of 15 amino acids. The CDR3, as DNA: TGCAGTGCTAGAGGGGACCGGGACAGGGAGTATGACTACACCTTC. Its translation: CSARGDRDREYDYTF.

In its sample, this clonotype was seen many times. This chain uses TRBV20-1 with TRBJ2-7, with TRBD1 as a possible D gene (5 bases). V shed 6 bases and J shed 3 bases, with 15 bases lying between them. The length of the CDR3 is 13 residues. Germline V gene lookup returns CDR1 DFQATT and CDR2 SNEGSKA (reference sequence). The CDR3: CSAQGGRYYEQYF. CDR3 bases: TGCAGTGCCCAGGGTGGACGTTACTACGAGCAGTACTTC.

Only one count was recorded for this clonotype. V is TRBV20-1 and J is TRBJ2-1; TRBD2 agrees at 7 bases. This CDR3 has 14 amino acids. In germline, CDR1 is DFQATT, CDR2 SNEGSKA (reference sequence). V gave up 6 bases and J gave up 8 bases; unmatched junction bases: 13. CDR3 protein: CSALSPSAGDEQFF. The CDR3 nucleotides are TGCAGTGCCCTTTCCCCGAGCGCGGGGGATGAGCAGTTCTTC.

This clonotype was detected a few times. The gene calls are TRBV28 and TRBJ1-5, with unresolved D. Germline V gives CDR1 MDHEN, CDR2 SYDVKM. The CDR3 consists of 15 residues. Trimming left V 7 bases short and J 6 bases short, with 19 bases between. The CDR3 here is CASTSLAGGSQPQHF. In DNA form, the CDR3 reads TGTGCCAGCACCAGTTTAGCAGGAGGGAGTCAGCCCCAGCATTTT.

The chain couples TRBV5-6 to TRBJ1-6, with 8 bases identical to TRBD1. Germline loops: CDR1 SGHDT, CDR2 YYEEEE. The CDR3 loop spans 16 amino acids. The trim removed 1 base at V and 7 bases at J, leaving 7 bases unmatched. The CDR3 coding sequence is TGTGCCAGCAGCTTGTATCAGGGGGCAGGCAATTCACCCCTCCACTTT. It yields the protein CASSLYQGAGNSPLHF.

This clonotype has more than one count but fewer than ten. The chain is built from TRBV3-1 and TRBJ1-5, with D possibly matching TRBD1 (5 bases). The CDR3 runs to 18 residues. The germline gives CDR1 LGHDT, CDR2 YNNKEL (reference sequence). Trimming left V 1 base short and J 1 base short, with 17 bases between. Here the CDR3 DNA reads TGTGCCAGCAGCCAAGGGCCATCTGGGGGGATAAGCAATCAGCCCCAGCATTTT. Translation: CASSQGPSGGISNQPQHF.

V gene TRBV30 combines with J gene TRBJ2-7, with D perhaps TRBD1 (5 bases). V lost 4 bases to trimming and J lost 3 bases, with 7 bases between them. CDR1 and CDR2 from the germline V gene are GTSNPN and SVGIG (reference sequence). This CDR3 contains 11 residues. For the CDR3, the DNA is TGTGCCTGGAAGGGGCACTACGAGCAGTACTTC. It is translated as CAWKGHYEQYF.

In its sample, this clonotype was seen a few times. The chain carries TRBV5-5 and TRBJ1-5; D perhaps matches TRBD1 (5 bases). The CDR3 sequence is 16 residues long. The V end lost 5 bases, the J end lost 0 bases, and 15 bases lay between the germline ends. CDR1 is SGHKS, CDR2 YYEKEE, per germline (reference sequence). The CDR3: CASRPGPPYSNQPQHF. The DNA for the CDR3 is TGTGCCAGCAGACCGGGACCGCCTTATAGCAATCAGCCCCAGCATTTT.

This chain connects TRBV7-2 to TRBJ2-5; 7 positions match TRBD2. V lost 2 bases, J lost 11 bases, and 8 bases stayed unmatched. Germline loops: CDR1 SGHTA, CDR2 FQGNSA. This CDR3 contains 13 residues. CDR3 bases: TGTGCCAGCAGCTTAAGCGGGATGGGTGAGCAGTACTTC. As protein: CASSLSGMGEQYF.

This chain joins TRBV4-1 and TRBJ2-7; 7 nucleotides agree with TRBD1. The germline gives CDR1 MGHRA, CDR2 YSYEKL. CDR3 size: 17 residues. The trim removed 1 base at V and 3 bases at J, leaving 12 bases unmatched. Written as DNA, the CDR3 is TGCGCCAGCAGCCAAGGTTGGGACAGCGGACAAAACTACGAGCAGTACTTC. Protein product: CASSQGWDSGQNYEQYF.

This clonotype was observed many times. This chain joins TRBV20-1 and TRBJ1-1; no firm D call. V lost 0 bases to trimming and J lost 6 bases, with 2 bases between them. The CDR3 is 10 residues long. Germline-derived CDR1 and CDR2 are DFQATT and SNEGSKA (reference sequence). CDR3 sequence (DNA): TGCAGTGCTAGAGATGCTGAAGCTTTCTTT. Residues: CSARDAEAFF.

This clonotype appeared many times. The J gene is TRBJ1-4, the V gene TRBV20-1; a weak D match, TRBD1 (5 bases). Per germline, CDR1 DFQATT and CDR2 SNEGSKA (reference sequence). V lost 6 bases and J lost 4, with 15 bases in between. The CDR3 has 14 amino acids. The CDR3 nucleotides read TGCAGTGCCGGGGCGGCAGGAGGTAATGAAAAACTGTTTTTT. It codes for CSAGAAGGNEKLFF.

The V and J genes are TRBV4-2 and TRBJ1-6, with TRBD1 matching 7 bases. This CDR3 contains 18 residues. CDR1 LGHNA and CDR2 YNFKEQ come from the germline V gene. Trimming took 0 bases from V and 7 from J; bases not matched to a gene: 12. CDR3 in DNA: TGTGCCAGCAGCCAAGATCTTCATACAGGGGTAGGGAATTCACCCCTCCACTTT. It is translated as CASSQDLHTGVGNSPLHF.

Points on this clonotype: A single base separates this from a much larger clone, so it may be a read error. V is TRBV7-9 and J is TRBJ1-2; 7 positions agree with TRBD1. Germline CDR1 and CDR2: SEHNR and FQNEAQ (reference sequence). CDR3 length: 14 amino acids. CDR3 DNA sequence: TGTCCCACCGGTTTGGGACAGAATGTCTATGGCTACACCTTC. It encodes CPTGLGQNVYGYTF.

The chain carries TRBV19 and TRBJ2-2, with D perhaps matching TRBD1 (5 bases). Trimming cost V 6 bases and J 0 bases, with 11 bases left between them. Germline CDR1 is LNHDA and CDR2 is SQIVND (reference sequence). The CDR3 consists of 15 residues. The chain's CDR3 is CASRSQGANTGELFF. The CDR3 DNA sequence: TGTGCCAGTAGAAGCCAGGGCGCGAACACCGGGGAGCTGTTTTTT.

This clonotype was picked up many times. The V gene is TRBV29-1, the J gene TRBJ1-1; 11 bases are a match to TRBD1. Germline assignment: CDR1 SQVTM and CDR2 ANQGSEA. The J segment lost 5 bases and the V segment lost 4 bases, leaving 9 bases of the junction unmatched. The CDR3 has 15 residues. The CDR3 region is CSVGVGTGGRTEAFF. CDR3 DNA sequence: TGCAGCGTTGGCGTTGGGACAGGGGGAAGGACTGAAGCTTTCTTT.

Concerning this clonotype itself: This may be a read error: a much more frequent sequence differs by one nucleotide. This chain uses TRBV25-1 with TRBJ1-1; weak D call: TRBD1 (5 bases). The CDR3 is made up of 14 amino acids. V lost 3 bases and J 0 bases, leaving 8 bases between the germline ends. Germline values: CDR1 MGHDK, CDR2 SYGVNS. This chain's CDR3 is CASSDLGLNTEAFF. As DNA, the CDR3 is TGTGCCAGCAGTGATCTGGGGCTGAACACTGAAGCTTTCTTT.

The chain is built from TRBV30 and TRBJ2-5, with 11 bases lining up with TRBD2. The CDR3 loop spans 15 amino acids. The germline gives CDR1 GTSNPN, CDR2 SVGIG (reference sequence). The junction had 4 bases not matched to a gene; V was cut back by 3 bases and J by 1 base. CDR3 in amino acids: CAWSKTSGAQETQYF. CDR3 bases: TGTGCCTGGAGCAAGACTAGCGGGGCCCAAGAGACCCAGTACTTC.

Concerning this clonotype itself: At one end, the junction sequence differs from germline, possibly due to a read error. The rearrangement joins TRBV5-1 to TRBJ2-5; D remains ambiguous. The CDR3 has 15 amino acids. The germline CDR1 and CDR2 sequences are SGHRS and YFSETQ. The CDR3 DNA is TGCGCCAGCAGCTTGGCCCCTGGGTACCAAGAGATCCAGTACTTC. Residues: CASSLAPGYQEIQYF.

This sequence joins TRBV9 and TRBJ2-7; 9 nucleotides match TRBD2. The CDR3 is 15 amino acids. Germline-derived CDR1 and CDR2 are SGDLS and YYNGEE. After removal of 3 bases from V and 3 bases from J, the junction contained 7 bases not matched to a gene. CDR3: CASSAAGGGIYEQYF. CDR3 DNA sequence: TGTGCCAGCAGCGCAGCGGGGGGCGGAATCTACGAGCAGTACTTC.

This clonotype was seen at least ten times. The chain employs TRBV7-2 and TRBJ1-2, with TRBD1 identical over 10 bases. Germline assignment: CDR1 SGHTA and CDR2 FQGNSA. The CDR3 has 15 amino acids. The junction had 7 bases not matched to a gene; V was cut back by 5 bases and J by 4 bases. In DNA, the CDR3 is TGTGCCAGCAGCATAACAGGGACAGGGGCCTATGGCTACACCTTC. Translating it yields CASSITGTGAYGYTF.

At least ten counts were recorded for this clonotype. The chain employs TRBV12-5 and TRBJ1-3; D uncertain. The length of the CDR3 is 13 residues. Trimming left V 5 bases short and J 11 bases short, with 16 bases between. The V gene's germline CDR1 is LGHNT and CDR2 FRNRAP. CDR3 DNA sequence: TGTGCTAGTGGTCCCGAACCAGGTGGGGCCATATATTTT. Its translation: CASGPEPGGAIYF.

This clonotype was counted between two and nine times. In nucleotides, the CDR3 is TGTGCCAGCAGCTTGGGCGGGTCCGGGAACGAGCAGTACTTC. Amino acid sequence: CASSLGGSGNEQYF. This chain joins TRBV5-5 and TRBJ2-7; D is perhaps TRBD2 (5 bases). V shed 0 bases and J shed 5 bases, with 12 bases lying between them. Germline V gene lookup returns CDR1 SGHKS and CDR2 YYEKEE (reference sequence). The CDR3 extends over 14 amino acids.

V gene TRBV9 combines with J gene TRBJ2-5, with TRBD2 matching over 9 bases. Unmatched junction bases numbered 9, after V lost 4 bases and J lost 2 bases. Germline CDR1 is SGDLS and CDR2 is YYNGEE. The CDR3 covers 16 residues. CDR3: CASSLSGTSPQETQYF. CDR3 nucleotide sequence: TGTGCCAGCAGCCTATCCGGGACTAGCCCGCAAGAGACCCAGTACTTC.

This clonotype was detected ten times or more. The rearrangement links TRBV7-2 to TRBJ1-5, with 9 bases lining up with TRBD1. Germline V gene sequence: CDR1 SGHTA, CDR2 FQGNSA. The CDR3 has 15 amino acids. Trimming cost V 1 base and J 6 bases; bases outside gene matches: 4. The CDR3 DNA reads TGTGCCAGCAGCTTAGGGGGACAGGGATGTCAGCCCCAGCATTTT. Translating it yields CASSLGGQGCQPQHF.

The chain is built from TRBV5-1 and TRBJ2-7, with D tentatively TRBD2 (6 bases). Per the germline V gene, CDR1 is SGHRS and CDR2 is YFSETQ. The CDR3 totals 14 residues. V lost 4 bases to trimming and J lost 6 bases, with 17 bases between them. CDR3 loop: CASSLGLATREQYF. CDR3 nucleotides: TGCGCCAGCAGCCTGGGTCTAGCGACCCGCGAGCAGTACTTC.

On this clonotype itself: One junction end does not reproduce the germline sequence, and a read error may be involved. The CDR3 protein is CASGVGDATNEELFF. CDR3 DNA sequence: TGTGCCAGCGGGGTTGGGGATGCAACTAATGAAGAACTGTTTTTT. V gene TRBV9 combines with J gene TRBJ1-4; no firm D call. This CDR3 has 15 amino acids. Germline-derived CDR1 and CDR2 are SGDLS and YYNGEE.